One T cell receptor (beta chain) is described in this entry. Its binding antigen is unknown. No qualities accompany the bases; no much larger clone lies one base away. The data belong to a study of blood T cell repertoires in COVID-19 (TCRdb year 2020). A note on the overall study: Collaborator samples came from the United States, Italy and Spain and covered acute and convalescent phases of COVID-19. The material from the prospective study consisted of cDNA or gDNA derived from T cells, B-cell-depleted T cells, or PBMCs. The dataset comprised deeply sampled blood TCRbeta repertoires from subjects exposed to, actively infected with, or recovered from COVID-19. The repertoires were released in a freely available public database intended as a resource for research on the immune response to SARS-CoV-2. Samples came from the ongoing ImmuneRACE study (first 160 participants) plus 1,254 subjects from 6 global collaborators. Nearly every sample came with metadata listing a de-identified subject ID, COVID-19 status, age in years and sex. HLA class I and class II types, where available, came from metadata supplied by the sample provider rather than from assay-based typing. What the authors observed across the whole study: The quantity of clinical and demographic metadata differed by source and by participant and was supplied without curation.

Looking up the germline V gene yields CDR1 SGHRS and CDR2 YFSETQ. The CDR3 contains 15 residues, cysteine and phenylalanine counted. Here the CDR3 DNA is all that survives: 45 bases in frame from base 1. The V end gives up 4 bases and the J end 10 bases, leaving 14 bases in the junction not matched to a gene. TCRbeta CDR3 regions were amplified from genomic DNA using the immunoSEQ Assay, a bias-controlled multiplex PCR. On the study's bioinformatics: The number of nucleated cells in each sample was estimated by amplification of reference gene primers within the assay. To quantify the absolute abundance of each unique TCRbeta CDR3 rearrangement, sequence reads were collapsed and filtered. For each sample, productive Simpson clonality was calculated as the square root of Simpson's diversity index over productive rearrangements. TCRdb retrieved this table from immuneACCESS and kept in-frame rearrangements only. Not all clones are present; in checked studies, unresolved V genes account for under half, and no reason is known for the remainder. V, J and clone size reflect that table, while D and trimming were determined from the DNA. The sample table lists more than 200,000 clones, approximately 80% of them with a count of one. The ten most abundant clones make up 4.9% of the sample.

The collaborating institutions used their own protocols to collect whole blood in K2EDTA tubes. For TCRbeta analysis, collaborators shipped samples in one of three forms: frozen whole blood, isolated PBMCs, or DNA extracted from either of those sample types. This chain is built from TRBV5-1 and TRBJ1-2; 9 junctional bases match TRBD1. What was sequenced was peripheral blood. This sequence was found in a woman aged 80 or over with active or convalescent COVID-19. In nucleotides, the sequence is TGCGCCAGCAGCCAGACCGGGACAGGGTGGATGTACTACACCTTC. Its amino acids are CASSQTGTGWMYYTF.